Listed below are T cell receptor beta chains from one sample, sequenced in a study of blood T cell repertoires in COVID-19. Method: immunoSEQ multiplex PCR; TCRdb's copy keeps in-frame clones and lacks some. The sample records 80,000 to 90,000 clones, about 80% being singletons. What was sequenced was peripheral blood. Receptors were obtained from a woman in her 70s with acute or convalescent COVID-19. Each CDR3 is given with its conserved first and last residue. The order of the fields is CDR3 length, D gene, clone size, J gene, V gene, CDR3 protein, CDR3 DNA. A D gene is named only where the DNA matches it firmly. Clone size is given for some rows only: seen once, a few or many times, or a class if the clone is expanded.

cdr3_length: 16
d_call: TRBD2
clone_size: NA
j_call: TRBJ2-7
v_call: TRBV7-6
cdr3_aa: CASSLGLAGGHDEQYF
cdr3_nt: TGTGCCAGCAGCTTAGGACTAGCGGGGGGGCATGACGAGCAGTACTTC

cdr3_length: 14
d_call: TRBD1
clone_size: NA
j_call: TRBJ1-2
v_call: TRBV11-2
cdr3_aa: CASSPGQGATGYTF
cdr3_nt: TGTGCCAGCAGCCCAGGACAGGGGGCCACCGGCTACACCTTC

cdr3_length: 15
d_call: TRBD1
clone_size: NA
j_call: TRBJ1-2
v_call: TRBV4-1
cdr3_aa: CASSQIYRQGYGYTF
cdr3_nt: TGCGCCAGCAGCCAGATCTATCGACAGGGATATGGCTACACCTTC

cdr3_length: 14
d_call: TRBD1
clone_size: once
j_call: TRBJ1-2
v_call: TRBV2
cdr3_aa: CASSRDRVNYGYTF
cdr3_nt: TGTGCCAGCAGTCGCGACAGGGTGAACTATGGCTACACCTTC

cdr3_length: 14
d_call: NA
clone_size: NA
j_call: TRBJ1-1
v_call: TRBV5-6
cdr3_aa: CASSYRAADTEAFF
cdr3_nt: TGTGCCAGCAGCTACAGGGCAGCGGACACTGAAGCTTTCTTT

cdr3_length: 14
d_call: TRBD1
clone_size: NA
j_call: TRBJ1-2
v_call: TRBV30
cdr3_aa: CAWRKGGREYGYTF
cdr3_nt: TGTGCCTGGAGGAAAGGGGGCCGAGAATATGGCTACACCTTC

cdr3_length: 14
d_call: TRBD2
clone_size: NA
j_call: TRBJ2-1
v_call: TRBV30
cdr3_aa: CAWNLLAGSYEQFF
cdr3_nt: TGTGCCTGGAACCTACTAGCGGGGTCCTATGAGCAGTTCTTC

cdr3_length: 14
d_call: NA
clone_size: once
j_call: TRBJ2-7
v_call: TRBV11-2
cdr3_aa: CASSLQTADYEQYF
cdr3_nt: TGTGCCAGCAGCCTACAAACAGCGGACTACGAGCAGTACTTC

cdr3_length: 13
d_call: NA
clone_size: NA
j_call: TRBJ2-7
v_call: TRBV6-5
cdr3_aa: CASSLFAVGEQYF
cdr3_nt: TGTGCCAGCAGTTTATTCGCGGTGGGCGAGCAGTACTTC

cdr3_length: 15
d_call: NA
clone_size: NA
j_call: TRBJ1-6
v_call: TRBV2
cdr3_aa: CASREGAAPNSPLHF
cdr3_nt: TGTGCCAGTCGTGAGGGAGCTGCACCTAATTCACCCCTCCACTTT

cdr3_length: 13
d_call: NA
clone_size: NA
j_call: TRBJ1-4
v_call: TRBV19
cdr3_aa: CACRRGNDEKLFF
cdr3_nt: TGTGCCTGCCGCAGGGGAAACGATGAAAAACTGTTTTTT

cdr3_length: 14
d_call: NA
clone_size: medium-sized
j_call: TRBJ2-1
v_call: TRBV6-5
cdr3_aa: CASKEQFSYNEQFF
cdr3_nt: TGTGCCAGCAAGGAGCAATTCTCCTACAATGAGCAGTTCTTC

cdr3_length: 14
d_call: NA
clone_size: NA
j_call: TRBJ1-1
v_call: TRBV28
cdr3_aa: CASRAGDMNTEAFF
cdr3_nt: TGTGCCAGCCGGGCGGGGGACATGAACACTGAAGCTTTCTTT

cdr3_length: 12
d_call: NA
clone_size: NA
j_call: TRBJ1-2
v_call: TRBV30
cdr3_aa: CAWSVPGYGYTF
cdr3_nt: TGTGCCTGGAGTGTACCCGGGTATGGCTACACCTTC

cdr3_length: 14
d_call: NA
clone_size: NA
j_call: TRBJ2-2
v_call: TRBV2
cdr3_aa: CASRPRVHAGELFF
cdr3_nt: TGTGCCAGCAGACCACGGGTTCACGCCGGGGAGCTGTTTTTT

cdr3_length: 15
d_call: TRBD1
clone_size: NA
j_call: TRBJ1-2
v_call: TRBV7-9
cdr3_aa: CASSLRQGVVEGYTF
cdr3_nt: TGTGCCAGCAGCTTACGTCAGGGGGTTGTCGAAGGCTACACCTTC

cdr3_length: 14
d_call: NA
clone_size: NA
j_call: TRBJ1-5
v_call: TRBV6-5
cdr3_aa: CASLEGYSNQPQHF
cdr3_nt: TGTGCCAGCCTAGAGGGATATAGCAATCAGCCCCAGCATTTT

cdr3_length: 12
d_call: NA
clone_size: few
j_call: TRBJ1-3
v_call: TRBV28
cdr3_aa: CASSGLGNTIYF
cdr3_nt: TGTGCCAGCAGTGGACTTGGAAACACCATATATTTT

cdr3_length: 16
d_call: NA
clone_size: NA
j_call: TRBJ1-2
v_call: TRBV3-1/TRBV3-2
cdr3_aa: CASSQDYLWTAGGYTF
cdr3_nt: TGTGCCAGCAGCCAAGATTACCTATGGACAGCCGGTGGCTACACCTTC

cdr3_length: 13
d_call: NA
clone_size: NA
j_call: TRBJ1-2
v_call: TRBV27
cdr3_aa: CASSLGHDYGYTF
cdr3_nt: TGTGCCAGCAGTTTAGGGCATGACTATGGCTACACCTTC

cdr3_length: 13
d_call: NA
clone_size: NA
j_call: TRBJ1-1
v_call: TRBV27
cdr3_aa: CASSSPRDTEAFF
cdr3_nt: TGTGCCAGCAGTTCCCCGAGAGACACTGAAGCTTTCTTT

cdr3_length: 17
d_call: NA
clone_size: NA
j_call: TRBJ2-1
v_call: TRBV5-1
cdr3_aa: CASSLGVGGLGDNEQFF
cdr3_nt: TGCGCCAGCAGCTTGGGTGTAGGGGGTCTGGGGGACAATGAGCAGTTCTTC

cdr3_length: 13
d_call: NA
clone_size: NA
j_call: TRBJ1-2
v_call: TRBV27
cdr3_aa: CASSLGGEYGYTF
cdr3_nt: TGTGCCAGCAGTTTAGGAGGGGAGTATGGCTACACCTTC

cdr3_length: 15
d_call: TRBD1
clone_size: NA
j_call: TRBJ2-3
v_call: TRBV5-1
cdr3_aa: CASHDTGGNTDTQYF
cdr3_nt: TGCGCCAGCCACGACACAGGGGGCAACACAGATACGCAGTATTTT

cdr3_length: 16
d_call: NA
clone_size: few
j_call: TRBJ2-2
v_call: TRBV7-9
cdr3_aa: CASSLVRSANTGELFF
cdr3_nt: TGTGCCAGCAGCTTAGTCAGATCCGCGAACACCGGGGAGCTGTTTTTT

cdr3_length: 13
d_call: NA
clone_size: NA
j_call: TRBJ2-5
v_call: TRBV7-8
cdr3_aa: CASSVTGPGTQYF
cdr3_nt: TGTGCCAGCAGCGTAACAGGGCCTGGCACCCAGTACTTC

cdr3_length: 16
d_call: TRBD1
clone_size: NA
j_call: TRBJ2-3
v_call: TRBV10-2
cdr3_aa: CASSALDRENPDTQYF
cdr3_nt: TGCGCCAGCAGTGCATTAGACAGGGAGAATCCAGATACGCAGTATTTT

cdr3_length: 13
d_call: NA
clone_size: NA
j_call: TRBJ1-4
v_call: TRBV6-5
cdr3_aa: CACKEENLEKLFF
cdr3_nt: TGTGCCTGCAAAGAGGAAAATCTTGAAAAACTGTTTTTT

cdr3_length: 13
d_call: TRBD1
clone_size: NA
j_call: TRBJ1-2
v_call: TRBV7-2
cdr3_aa: CASSVSQGDGYTF
cdr3_nt: TGTGCCAGCAGCGTCTCCCAGGGGGATGGCTACACCTTC

cdr3_length: 14
d_call: NA
clone_size: NA
j_call: TRBJ2-5
v_call: TRBV18
cdr3_aa: CASSPPFSEETQYF
cdr3_nt: TGTGCCAGCTCACCACCCTTCTCCGAAGAGACCCAGTACTTC

cdr3_length: 19
d_call: TRBD1
clone_size: NA
j_call: TRBJ1-1
v_call: TRBV5-1
cdr3_aa: CASSGPDRVRRDKNTEAFF
cdr3_nt: TGCGCCAGCAGCGGTCCGGACAGGGTGCGCCGCGACAAGAACACTGAAGCTTTCTTT

cdr3_length: 13
d_call: NA
clone_size: NA
j_call: TRBJ2-7
v_call: TRBV6-5
cdr3_aa: CASSSEPGYEQYF
cdr3_nt: TGTGCCAGCAGTTCGGAGCCAGGGTACGAGCAGTACTTC

cdr3_length: 13
d_call: NA
clone_size: NA
j_call: TRBJ2-3
v_call: TRBV28
cdr3_aa: CAGSGQSTDTQYF
cdr3_nt: TGTGCCGGAAGCGGGCAGTCCACAGATACGCAGTATTTT

cdr3_length: 14
d_call: TRBD2
clone_size: NA
j_call: TRBJ2-7
v_call: TRBV3-1/TRBV3-2
cdr3_aa: CASSQDPERDEQYF
cdr3_nt: TGTGCCAGCAGCCAAGACCCGGAGCGGGATGAGCAGTACTTC

cdr3_length: 14
d_call: NA
clone_size: NA
j_call: TRBJ2-2
v_call: TRBV27
cdr3_aa: CASSLEPETGELFF
cdr3_nt: TGTGCCAGCAGTTTAGAGCCGGAGACCGGGGAGCTGTTTTTT

cdr3_length: 15
d_call: NA
clone_size: NA
j_call: TRBJ1-4
v_call: TRBV5-1
cdr3_aa: CASSPGGRGGEKLFF
cdr3_nt: TGCGCCAGCAGCCCCGGGGGGCGGGGCGGAGAAAAACTGTTTTTT

cdr3_length: 17
d_call: TRBD1
clone_size: NA
j_call: TRBJ1-1
v_call: TRBV19
cdr3_aa: CASSLRTGVPENTEAFF
cdr3_nt: TGTGCCAGTAGTCTACGGACAGGGGTGCCTGAGAACACTGAAGCTTTCTTT

cdr3_length: 12
d_call: NA
clone_size: NA
j_call: TRBJ1-2
v_call: TRBV10-3
cdr3_aa: CATFKGEGGYTF
cdr3_nt: TGTGCCACCTTCAAGGGCGAGGGTGGCTACACCTTC

cdr3_length: 13
d_call: NA
clone_size: NA
j_call: TRBJ1-5
v_call: TRBV2
cdr3_aa: CASGGGHNQPQHF
cdr3_nt: TGTGCCAGTGGAGGTGGGCACAATCAGCCCCAGCATTTT

cdr3_length: 12
d_call: NA
clone_size: NA
j_call: TRBJ2-5
v_call: TRBV3-1/TRBV3-2
cdr3_aa: CASSVGPETQYF
cdr3_nt: TGTGCCAGCTCAGTTGGGCCAGAGACCCAGTACTTC

cdr3_length: 16
d_call: TRBD1
clone_size: NA
j_call: TRBJ2-1
v_call: TRBV9
cdr3_aa: CASSARTGGSYNEQFF
cdr3_nt: TGTGCCAGCAGCGCCCGGACAGGGGGATCCTACAATGAGCAGTTCTTC

cdr3_length: 14
d_call: NA
clone_size: few
j_call: TRBJ1-1
v_call: TRBV6-5
cdr3_aa: CASKITDWQVIAFF
cdr3_nt: TGTGCCAGCAAGATCACGGATTGGCAGGTCATCGCTTTCTTT

cdr3_length: 13
d_call: TRBD2
clone_size: many
j_call: TRBJ2-7
v_call: TRBV4-1
cdr3_aa: CASSPGLAYEQYF
cdr3_nt: TGCGCCAGCAGCCCGGGACTAGCCTACGAGCAGTACTTC

cdr3_length: 15
d_call: NA
clone_size: few
j_call: TRBJ1-3
v_call: TRBV2
cdr3_aa: CASSVGRTSGNTIYF
cdr3_nt: TGTGCCAGCAGTGTGGGGCGCACCTCTGGAAACACCATATATTTT

cdr3_length: 16
d_call: TRBD1
clone_size: NA
j_call: TRBJ1-5
v_call: TRBV5-8
cdr3_aa: CASSFTGGASNQPQHF
cdr3_nt: TGTGCCAGCAGCTTTACAGGGGGCGCGAGCAATCAGCCCCAGCATTTT

cdr3_length: 14
d_call: NA
clone_size: NA
j_call: TRBJ2-1
v_call: TRBV14
cdr3_aa: CASSQLQAYNEQFF
cdr3_nt: TGTGCCAGCAGCCAACTTCAAGCTTACAATGAGCAGTTCTTC

cdr3_length: 15
d_call: TRBD1
clone_size: NA
j_call: TRBJ2-6
v_call: TRBV19
cdr3_aa: CASTSDRLMANVLTF
cdr3_nt: TGTGCCAGTACCTCGGACAGGTTGATGGCCAACGTCCTGACTTTC